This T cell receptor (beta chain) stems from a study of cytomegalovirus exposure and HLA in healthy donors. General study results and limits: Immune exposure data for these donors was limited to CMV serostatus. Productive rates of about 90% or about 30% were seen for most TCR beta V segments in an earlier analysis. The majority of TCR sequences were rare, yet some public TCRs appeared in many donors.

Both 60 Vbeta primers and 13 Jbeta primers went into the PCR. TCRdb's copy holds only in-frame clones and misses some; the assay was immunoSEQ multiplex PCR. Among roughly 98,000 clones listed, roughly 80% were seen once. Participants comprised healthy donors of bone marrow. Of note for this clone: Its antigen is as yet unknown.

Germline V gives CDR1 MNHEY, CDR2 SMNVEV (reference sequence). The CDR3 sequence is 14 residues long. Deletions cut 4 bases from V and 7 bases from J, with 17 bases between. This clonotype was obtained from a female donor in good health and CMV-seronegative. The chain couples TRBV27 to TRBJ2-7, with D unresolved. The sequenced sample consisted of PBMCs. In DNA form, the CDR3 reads TGTGCCAGCAGTTCCCGGTCAATAAACGGGGAGCAGTACTTC. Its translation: CASSSRSINGEQYF.